These 28 T cell receptor beta chains came from one sample sequenced in a study of blood T cell repertoires in COVID-19. Method: immunoSEQ multiplex PCR; TCRdb's copy keeps in-frame clones and lacks some. This sample has just under 80,000 clones, with more than 75% found just once. The sample comprised peripheral blood. The receptors come from a human donor in a cohort sampled during active COVID-19.

The genes are TRBV4-1 and TRBJ1-1; D remains unclear. Trimming shortened V by 2 bases and J by 5 bases, and 15 bases separated the two germline ends. This CDR3 spans 15 amino acids. Per germline, CDR1 MGHRA and CDR2 YSYEKL. CDR3 coding DNA: TGCGCCAGCAGCCAATTCATGGAGTCGTGGACTGAAGCTTTCTTT. Amino acid sequence: CASSQFMESWTEAFF.

V is TRBV7-2 and J is TRBJ1-6; D is undetermined. This CDR3 region has 13 residues. V was cut by 3 bases and J by 3 bases, with 3 bases left in between. Germline V gene lookup returns CDR1 SGHTA and CDR2 FQGNSA. The CDR3 region is CASSFLYNSPLHF. For the CDR3, the DNA is TGTGCCAGCAGCTTCCTCTATAATTCACCCCTCCACTTT.

This chain connects TRBV7-3 to TRBJ2-5, with a weak D call TRBD2 (7 bases). This CDR3 is 19 amino acids long. Trimming removed 2 bases from V and 4 bases from J, with 26 bases in between. The germline gives CDR1 SGHTA, CDR2 FQGTGA. The CDR3 DNA reads as TGTGCCAGCAGCTTACGGGGGCCTGGGGCGGGAGAGGGAAGAGAGACCCAGTACTTC. This translates into CASSLRGPGAGEGRETQYF. Full variable domain (outside the CDR3, taken from reference TRBV7-3 and TRBJ2-5): GAGVSQTPSNKVTEKGKYVELRCDPISGHTALYWYRQSLGQGPEFLIYFQGTGAADDSGLPNDRFFAVRPEGSVSTLKIQRTERGDSAVYLCASSLRGPGAGEGRETQYFGPGTRLLVL.

The rearrangement uses TRBV5-1 and TRBJ2-5; weak D call: TRBD1 (6 bases). The CDR3 runs 14 residues. V was pared by 4 bases and J by 1 base, with 11 bases between. The germline gives CDR1 SGHRS, CDR2 YFSETQ. For the CDR3, the DNA is TGCGCCAGCAGCCCCGGACAGCCCCAAGAGACCCAGTACTTC. As protein: CASSPGQPQETQYF.

The chain recombines TRBV29-1 with TRBJ1-1; 7 positions agree with TRBD1. Germline CDR1 is SQVTM and CDR2 is ANQGSEA. The CDR3 spans 12 residues. With 7 bases clipped from V and 2 bases from J, the junction kept 4 bases outside the gene matches. The CDR3 DNA reads as TGCAGCGCCTACAGGGGAAACACTGAAGCTTTCTTT. Its translation is CSAYRGNTEAFF.

J is TRBJ2-2 and V is TRBV7-9, with TRBD2 matching 8 bases. With V trimmed by 5 bases and J by 6 bases, 11 bases remained unmatched. The CDR3 has 16 residues. The germline gives CDR1 SEHNR, CDR2 FQNEAQ (reference sequence). In nucleotides, the CDR3 is TGTGCCAGCAGCCTTCGGGAGGGGCGAGGGGCCGGGGAGCTGTTTTTT. This encodes CASSLREGRGAGELFF.

This clone was observed a single time. In DNA, the CDR3 is TGTGCCAGCAGCTTTCAGGGGGCGGGTGGCTACACCTTC. It is translated as CASSFQGAGGYTF. The chain recombines TRBV5-5 with TRBJ1-2; TRBD1 agrees at 8 bases. This CDR3 is 13 amino acids long. The V gene end was trimmed by 2 bases and the J gene end by 7 bases; junction bases not matched to a gene: 4. Germline V gene sequence: CDR1 SGHKS, CDR2 YYEKEE (reference sequence).

The chain is built from TRBV5-1 and TRBJ2-3, with 9 bases that match TRBD1. Germline V lookup: CDR1 SGHRS, CDR2 YFSETQ. The length of the CDR3 is 15 residues. J lost 2 bases, V lost 3 bases, and 4 bases had no gene match. CDR3 sequence reads: CASSSGQGTTDTQYF. CDR3 coding DNA: TGCGCCAGCAGCTCGGGACAGGGTACCACAGATACGCAGTATTTT. Filled out from reference TRBV5-1 and TRBJ2-3, the complete variable domain reads KAGVTQTPRYLIKTRGQQVTLSCSPISGHRSVSWYQQTPGQGLQFLFEYFSETQRNKGNFPGRFSGRQFSNSRSEMNVSTLELGDSALYLCASSSGQGTTDTQYFGPGTRLTVL.

The genes are TRBV5-1 and TRBJ2-7; tentatively, D is TRBD1 (6 bases). This CDR3 is built from 15 residues. The ends were cut back, 5 bases at V and 5 bases at J, with 20 bases in the middle. In germline, CDR1 is SGHRS, CDR2 YFSETQ. The CDR3, as DNA: TGCGCCAGCAGTCAAGTTGCAGGGGTTCGGAACGAGCAGTACTTC. Translated, it gives CASSQVAGVRNEQYF.

This clone was counted between two and nine times. The genes are TRBV7-3 and TRBJ2-3, with 10 bases matching TRBD2. Germline V gene lookup returns CDR1 SGHTA and CDR2 FQGTGA. Unmatched junction bases numbered 5, after V lost 3 bases and J lost 2 bases. The CDR3 totals 16 residues. CDR3 loop: CASSFEAGGDTDTQYF. The DNA of the CDR3 is TGTGCCAGCAGCTTCGAAGCGGGAGGGGACACAGATACGCAGTATTTT.

This chain connects TRBV4-2 to TRBJ1-5; no clear D gene. The CDR3 has 16 amino acids. CDR1 is LGHNA, CDR2 YNFKEQ, per germline. Trimming removed 0 bases from V and 0 bases from J, with 9 bases in between. The CDR3 spells CASSQDRDYSNQPQHF. DNA for the CDR3: TGTGCCAGCAGCCAAGATCGAGACTATAGCAATCAGCCCCAGCATTTT.

This chain links TRBV5-1 with TRBJ2-2; D may be TRBD1 (6 bases). The V end was cut by 3 bases, the J end by 1 base, with 7 bases between. CDR1 is SGHRS, CDR2 YFSETQ, per germline. The CDR3 covers 14 residues. CDR3 amino acids: CASSSTGNTGELFF. For the CDR3, the DNA is TGCGCCAGCAGCTCGACAGGGAACACCGGGGAGCTGTTTTTT.

This rearrangement joins TRBV5-4 to TRBJ2-1, with 7 nucleotides matching TRBD1. CDR3 length: 15 residues. Germline trimming cut 4 bases from V and 1 base from J; bases unmatched to any gene: 5. The germline V gene encodes CDR1 SGHNT and CDR2 YYREEE (reference sequence). CDR3 residues: CASSLDRASYNEQFF. In DNA, the CDR3 is TGTGCCAGCAGCCTAGACAGGGCGTCCTACAATGAGCAGTTCTTC. The variable domain in full, completed from reference TRBV5-4 and TRBJ2-1, reads ETGVTQSPTHLIKTRGQQVTLRCSSQSGHNTVSWYQQALGQGPQFIFQYYREEENGRGNFPPRFSGLQFPNYSSELNVNALELDDSALYLCASSLDRASYNEQFFGPGTRLTVL.

The chain employs TRBV5-1 and TRBJ2-3; TRBD2 aligns across 9 bases. Germline lookup yields CDR1 SGHRS and CDR2 YFSETQ. The junction had 12 bases not matched to a gene; V was cut back by 4 bases and J by 6 bases. CDR3 length: 16 residues. The CDR3 nucleotides are TGCGCCAGCAGCAGTGGGGTTAGCGGGAGTATTGATACGCAGTATTTT. Amino acids: CASSSGVSGSIDTQYF.

The CDR3: CASSGWGLARNTGELFF. The CDR3 DNA reads as TGTGCCAGTAGTGGGTGGGGACTAGCGCGGAACACCGGGGAGCTGTTTTTT. J is TRBJ2-2 and V is TRBV19, with 10 bases matching TRBD2. Germline-derived CDR1 and CDR2 are LNHDA and SQIVND (reference sequence). The CDR3 spans 17 residues. J gave up 1 base and V 5 bases, and 7 bases lay outside the gene matches.

V gene TRBV5-6 combines with J gene TRBJ2-2, with D perhaps TRBD1 (5 bases). The CDR3 is 17 residues long. Germline CDR1 and CDR2: SGHDT and YYEEEE. Trimming removed 4 bases at V and 6 bases at J, with 22 bases between. The CDR3 sequence: CASSPKGQGRFAGELFF. The CDR3 nucleotides are TGTGCCAGCAGCCCGAAGGGGCAGGGCCGATTCGCCGGGGAGCTGTTTTTT.

The CDR3 coding sequence is TGTGCCAGCAGTTTAGTTGGGACTTTGGGCTACACCTTC. Its translation: CASSLVGTLGYTF. The chain joins TRBV27 to TRBJ1-2; D possibly corresponds to TRBD1 (5 bases). V shed 2 bases and J shed 8 bases, with 12 bases lying between them. CDR3 length: 13 residues. Germline CDR1 is MNHEY and CDR2 is SMNVEV (reference sequence).

The chain combines TRBV3-1 (or the pseudogene TRBV3-2) with TRBJ2-5; 8 bases are a match to TRBD2. The CDR3 runs to 14 residues. Germline lookup yields CDR1 LGHDT and CDR2 YNNKEL (reference sequence). The V and J ends lost 1 base and 2 bases, in that order; junction bases with no gene match: 0. The CDR3 bases are TGTGCCAGCAGCCAAGGACTAGCGCAAGAGACCCAGTACTTC. Protein: CASSQGLAQETQYF.

The genes are TRBV5-4 and TRBJ1-1, with D possibly TRBD1 on 5 matching bases. The germline gives CDR1 SGHNT, CDR2 YYREEE (reference sequence). CDR3 length: 15 amino acids. The V end was cut by 1 base, the J end by 1 base, with 11 bases between. The CDR3 coding sequence is TGTGCCAGCAGCTTGATGGCGGGGCGGAACACTGAAGCTTTCTTT. This gives the protein CASSLMAGRNTEAFF.

The gene calls are TRBV2 and TRBJ2-7; D gene uncertain. Deletions cut 8 bases from V and 5 bases from J, with 19 bases between. Germline V lookup: CDR1 SNHLY, CDR2 FYNNEI. CDR3 length: 14 residues. DNA for the CDR3: TGTGCCAGCCTTTTATTGCTACGTTCTGACGAGCAGTACTTC. Its protein product is CASLLLLRSDEQYF.

V and J are TRBV7-9 and TRBJ1-1; no clear D gene. The CDR3 extends over 12 amino acids. V lost 5 bases to trimming and J lost 4 bases, with 8 bases between them. The V gene's germline CDR1 is SEHNR and CDR2 FQNEAQ (reference sequence). The CDR3 DNA reads as TGTGCCAGCAGCCCTGCGGTCACTGAAGCTTTCTTT. This gives the protein CASSPAVTEAFF.

V and J are TRBV4-1 and TRBJ2-7, with 8 bases that match TRBD1. Looked up from germline, CDR1 is MGHRA and CDR2 is YSYEKL. This CDR3 spans 14 amino acids. V lost 5 bases and J lost 3; bases outside the gene matches: 6. CDR3 protein: CASSYGTGNYEQYF. The CDR3, as DNA: TGCGCCAGCAGCTACGGGACAGGAAACTACGAGCAGTACTTC.

V gene TRBV19 combines with J gene TRBJ2-7, with D possibly being TRBD2 (6 bases). The CDR3 spans 19 residues. CDR1 is LNHDA, CDR2 SQIVND, per germline (reference sequence). V gave up 4 bases and J gave up 4 bases, with 29 bases separating them. Here the CDR3 reads CASSTTGTPDPREWYEQYF. The CDR3 nucleotides read TGTGCCAGTAGTACCACCGGGACTCCCGATCCAAGAGAGTGGTACGAGCAGTACTTC.

The sample holds a few counts of this clone. The chain recombines TRBV25-1 with TRBJ1-6; 9 bases line up with TRBD1. The trim removed 6 bases at V and 8 bases at J, leaving 5 bases unmatched. Germline-derived CDR1 and CDR2 are MGHDK and SYGVNS. This CDR3 spans 14 amino acids. The CDR3 here is CASSPTGGDSPLHF. CDR3 coding DNA: TGTGCCAGCAGCCCCACAGGGGGCGATTCACCCCTCCACTTT.

The rearrangement links TRBV6-6 to TRBJ2-3, with 8 bases that match TRBD1. Germline CDR1 and CDR2: MNHNY and SVGAGI (reference sequence). The length of the CDR3 is 16 residues. V lost 2 bases and J lost 1; bases outside the gene matches: 5. The DNA for the CDR3 is TGTGCCAGCAGTTACGTCTCGGGACAGGGCACAGATACGCAGTATTTT. Its translation: CASSYVSGQGTDTQYF.

V usage is TRBV30 and J usage is TRBJ2-2, with D tentatively TRBD1 (6 bases). The CDR3 is 12 residues long. The germline gives CDR1 GTSNPN, CDR2 SVGIG (reference sequence). V lost 7 bases to trimming and J lost 3 bases, with 9 bases between them. DNA of the CDR3: TGTGCCTCAGGGGAAGACACCGGGGAGCTGTTTTTT. Protein product: CASGEDTGELFF.

Notes on this clone: Other DNA sequences of this sample code for an identical CDR3. This chain connects TRBV28 to TRBJ2-7; 7 bases are a match to TRBD1. The CDR3 runs to 13 residues. Germline trimming cut 2 bases from V and 3 bases from J; bases unmatched to any gene: 1. The germline gives CDR1 MDHEN, CDR2 SYDVKM. The CDR3 spells CASSLNRGYEQYF. The CDR3 nucleotides read TGTGCCAGCAGTTTAAACAGGGGCTACGAGCAGTACTTC.

This clone was detected only a few times. V gene TRBV5-1 combines with J gene TRBJ2-1, with D tentatively TRBD1 (6 bases). The CDR3 sequence is 15 residues long. The V end was cut by 4 bases, the J end by 6 bases, with 17 bases between. Germline values: CDR1 SGHRS, CDR2 YFSETQ. The CDR3 is CASSPATGPGNEQFF. The CDR3 DNA sequence: TGCGCCAGCAGCCCGGCCACAGGGCCAGGCAATGAGCAGTTCTTC. Based on the CDR3 plus reference TRBV5-1 and TRBJ2-1, the full variable domain is KAGVTQTPRYLIKTRGQQVTLSCSPISGHRSVSWYQQTPGQGLQFLFEYFSETQRNKGNFPGRFSGRQFSNSRSEMNVSTLELGDSALYLCASSPATGPGNEQFFGPGTRLTVL.